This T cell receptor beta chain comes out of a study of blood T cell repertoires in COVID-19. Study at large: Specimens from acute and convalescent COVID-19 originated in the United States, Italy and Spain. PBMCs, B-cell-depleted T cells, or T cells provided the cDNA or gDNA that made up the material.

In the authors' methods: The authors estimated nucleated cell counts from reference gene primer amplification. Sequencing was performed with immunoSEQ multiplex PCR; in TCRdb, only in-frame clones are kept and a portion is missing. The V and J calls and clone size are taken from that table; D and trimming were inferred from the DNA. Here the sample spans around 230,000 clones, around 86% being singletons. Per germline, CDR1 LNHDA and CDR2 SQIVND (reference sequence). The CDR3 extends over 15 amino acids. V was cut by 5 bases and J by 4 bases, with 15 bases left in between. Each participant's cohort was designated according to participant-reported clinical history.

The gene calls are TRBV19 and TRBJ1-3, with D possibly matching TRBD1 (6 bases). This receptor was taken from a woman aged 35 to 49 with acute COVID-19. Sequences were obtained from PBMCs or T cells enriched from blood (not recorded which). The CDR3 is CASSSTRGTGNTIYF. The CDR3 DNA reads TGTGCCAGTAGTTCCACGAGAGGGACAGGAAACACCATATATTTT.